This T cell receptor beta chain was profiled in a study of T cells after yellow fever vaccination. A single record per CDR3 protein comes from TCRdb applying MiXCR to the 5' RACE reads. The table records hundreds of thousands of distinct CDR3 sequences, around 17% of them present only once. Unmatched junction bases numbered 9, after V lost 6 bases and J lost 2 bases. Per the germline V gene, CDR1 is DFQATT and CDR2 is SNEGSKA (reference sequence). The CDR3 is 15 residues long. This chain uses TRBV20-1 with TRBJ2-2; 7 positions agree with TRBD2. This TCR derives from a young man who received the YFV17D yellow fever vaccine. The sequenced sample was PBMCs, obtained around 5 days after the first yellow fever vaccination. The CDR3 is CSAMGLADNTGELFF. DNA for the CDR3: TGCAGTGCCATGGGGCTAGCGGACAACACCGGGGAGCTGTTTTTT.